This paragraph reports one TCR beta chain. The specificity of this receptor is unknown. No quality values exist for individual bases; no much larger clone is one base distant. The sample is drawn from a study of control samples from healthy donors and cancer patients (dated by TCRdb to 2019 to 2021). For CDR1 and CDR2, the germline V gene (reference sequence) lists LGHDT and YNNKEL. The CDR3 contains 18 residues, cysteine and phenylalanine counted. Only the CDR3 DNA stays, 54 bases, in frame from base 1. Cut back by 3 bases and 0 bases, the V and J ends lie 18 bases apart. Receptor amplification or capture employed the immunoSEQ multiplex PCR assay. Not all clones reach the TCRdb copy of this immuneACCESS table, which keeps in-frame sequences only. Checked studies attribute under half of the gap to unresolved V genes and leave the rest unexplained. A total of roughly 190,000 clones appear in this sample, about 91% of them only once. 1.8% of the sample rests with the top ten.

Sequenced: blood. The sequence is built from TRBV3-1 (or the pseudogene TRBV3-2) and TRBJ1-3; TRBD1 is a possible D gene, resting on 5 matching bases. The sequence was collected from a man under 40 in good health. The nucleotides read TGTGCCAGCAGCCACTTAAGGGGCGGGAAGTACTCTGGAAACACCATATATTTT. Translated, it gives CASSHLRGGKYSGNTIYF.